The 17 T cell receptor beta chains given below trace back to one sample, sequenced in a study of shared clonotypes between healthy human individuals. The method was immunoSEQ multiplex PCR; TCRdb's version includes in-frame clones alone and lacks a portion of them. Here the sample spans approximately 530,000 clones, 95% to 96% being singletons. The sequenced sample was naive CD4+ T cells sorted from blood. Indicated subset: CD45RA+ positively selected. These receptors originate from a woman in her 30s in good health.

There are a few counts of this clone. CDR3 sequence (DNA): TGTGCCAGCGGGACAGAAAATCAGCCCCAGCATTTT. It encodes CASGTENQPQHF. V usage is TRBV7-9 and J usage is TRBJ1-5; 7 bases fit TRBD1. J lost 4 bases, V lost 8 bases, and 2 bases had no gene match. Germline V gene lookup returns CDR1 SEHNR and CDR2 FQNEAQ (reference sequence). The CDR3 is 12 residues long.

The chain's CDR3 is CASSQAADNEQFF. For the CDR3, the DNA is TGTGCCAGCAGCCAGGCGGCAGACAATGAGCAGTTCTTC. The chain combines TRBV14 with TRBJ2-1; D is ambiguous. Per the germline V gene, CDR1 is SGHDN and CDR2 is FVKESK. CDR3 length equals 13 residues. Trimming cost V 3 bases and J 5 bases, with 8 bases left between them.

The V and J genes are TRBV19 and TRBJ1-2; D remains ambiguous. V shed 6 bases and J shed 7 bases, with 15 bases lying between them. This CDR3 is built from 13 residues. The germline gives CDR1 LNHDA, CDR2 SQIVND (reference sequence). The CDR3 spells CASRSSPFVGYTF. DNA of the CDR3: TGTGCCAGTAGGTCGAGCCCGTTTGTTGGCTACACCTTC. Combining the CDR3 with reference TRBV19 and TRBJ1-2 gives the whole variable domain DGGITQSPKYLFRKEGQNVTLSCEQNLNHDAMYWYRQDPGQGLRLIYYSQIVNDFQKGDIAEGYSVSREKKESFPLTVTSAQKNPTAFYLCASRSSPFVGYTFGSGTRLTVV.

The V call is TRBV28, the J call TRBJ1-2; the match to TRBD1 covers 8 bases. The CDR3 contains 14 residues. The germline V gene encodes CDR1 MDHEN and CDR2 SYDVKM. V lost 4 bases and J lost 2; bases outside the gene matches: 3. The CDR3 DNA is TGTGCCAGCAGTTCCAGGGGGCTCAACTATGGCTACACCTTC. Amino acids: CASSSRGLNYGYTF.

In this sample, this clone turned up once. This sequence joins TRBV11-2 and TRBJ2-5; D uncertain. Trimming took off 1 base at V and 1 base at J, with 10 bases between the two ends. Germline CDR1 SGHAT, CDR2 FQNNGV. The CDR3 is 15 amino acids. The CDR3 region has the DNA TGTGCCAGCAGCTTAGTTGCAGGTCCCCAAGAGACCCAGTACTTC. It yields the protein CASSLVAGPQETQYF.

In this sample, this clone turned up once. This rearrangement joins TRBV5-1 to TRBJ2-5, with TRBD1 matching over 7 bases. This CDR3 spans 14 amino acids. From germline, CDR1 is SGHRS and CDR2 YFSETQ. With 4 bases clipped from V and 11 bases from J, the junction kept 14 bases outside the gene matches. CDR3 coding DNA: TGCGCCAGCAGCCCACAGGGGACGTCAGGGGAGCAGTACTTC. Its protein product is CASSPQGTSGEQYF.

The V call is TRBV19, the J call TRBJ1-1; D is ambiguous. CDR3 length: 13 amino acids. V was pared by 2 bases and J by 4 bases, with 8 bases between. Germline V gives CDR1 LNHDA, CDR2 SQIVND (reference sequence). The CDR3 DNA is TGTGCCAGTAGTATAACCAAGAGCACTGAAGCTTTCTTT. This gives the protein CASSITKSTEAFF.

The chain joins TRBV5-4 to TRBJ2-3; 9 bases fit TRBD2. The V gene's germline CDR1 is SGHNT and CDR2 YYREEE (reference sequence). J gave up 3 bases and V 2 bases, and 10 bases lay outside the gene matches. The length of the CDR3 is 17 residues. Written as DNA, the CDR3 is TGTGCCAGCAGCTTAAGGGCCTTAGCGGGAGTGACAGATACGCAGTATTTT. Residues: CASSLRALAGVTDTQYF.

The V call is TRBV4-1, the J call TRBJ2-2; D may match TRBD1 or TRBD2 (5 bases each). The germline V and J ends were trimmed by 0 bases and 8 bases, with 19 bases remaining between them. CDR3 length: 17 amino acids. CDR1 MGHRA and CDR2 YSYEKL come from the germline V gene. The CDR3 DNA reads as TGCGCCAGCAGCCAAGAACGAAGGGACCGACTCGGAGGGGAGCTGTTTTTT. Amino acids: CASSQERRDRLGGELFF.

The chain uses TRBV25-1 and TRBJ2-7; D might be TRBD1 (5 bases). Germline assignment: CDR1 MGHDK and CDR2 SYGVNS. V was cut by 7 bases and J by 7 bases, with 17 bases left in between. The CDR3 is 13 residues long. CDR3 DNA sequence: TGTGCCAGCACCCAGGGTGTTTGGGATGAGCAGTACTTC. It yields the protein CASTQGVWDEQYF.

In DNA form, the CDR3 reads TGTGCCAGCAGTCCCTCCGCCAGGGGAGATTCACCCCTCCACTTT. This gives the protein CASSPSARGDSPLHF. The rearrangement uses TRBV27 and TRBJ1-6, with D tentatively TRBD1 (6 bases). The CDR3 has 15 residues. Looked up from germline, CDR1 is MNHEY and CDR2 is SMNVEV (reference sequence). The V and J ends lost 5 bases and 8 bases respectively, with 16 bases between them.

The gene calls are TRBV5-4 and TRBJ2-7, with D possibly being TRBD2 (5 bases). This CDR3 is built from 14 residues. The V gene's germline CDR1 is SGHNT and CDR2 YYREEE (reference sequence). The germline V and J ends were trimmed by 4 bases and 0 bases, with 11 bases remaining between them. CDR3 sequence (DNA): TGTGCCAGCAGCCCGGGGAGCAGCTCCTACGAGCAGTACTTC. This sequence encodes CASSPGSSSYEQYF.

This chain links TRBV6-1 with TRBJ1-6, with 9 nucleotides matching TRBD1. With V trimmed by 8 bases and J by 8 bases, 10 bases remained unmatched. The CDR3 contains 15 residues. CDR1 is MNHNS and CDR2 is SASEGT in the germline V gene. CDR3 nucleotide sequence: TGTGCCAGCCTTCCCGGGACAGGGTGGGATTCACCCCTCCACTTT. This gives the protein CASLPGTGWDSPLHF.

This sequence joins TRBV7-6 and TRBJ2-6; 7 bases match TRBD2. The CDR3 is 18 residues long. Germline V gene sequence: CDR1 SGHVS, CDR2 FNYEAQ. With V trimmed by 1 base and J by 2 bases, 8 bases remained unmatched. The CDR3 region has the DNA TGTGCCAGCAGCTTAGTTTACGGGGGGTTGGCTGGGGCCAACGTCCTGACTTTC. It translates to CASSLVYGGLAGANVLTF.

The chain joins TRBV5-1 to TRBJ1-2, with D possibly being TRBD1 (6 bases). The ends were cut back, 7 bases at V and 8 bases at J, with 21 bases in the middle. Germline lookup yields CDR1 SGHRS and CDR2 YFSETQ. The CDR3 runs 14 residues. CDR3 nucleotide sequence: TGCGCCAGCCGGGGAGCCGGGACAAGTGACGGCTACACCTTC. It yields the protein CASRGAGTSDGYTF.

The V gene is TRBV2, the J gene TRBJ2-2; TRBD1 matches at 9 bases. V dropped 6 bases and J dropped 3; count of bases not matched to a gene: 5. The length of the CDR3 is 15 residues. Per the germline V gene, CDR1 is SNHLY and CDR2 is FYNNEI. Written as DNA, the CDR3 is TGTGCCAGCAGGCCCGGGACAGGGCACACCGGGGAGCTGTTTTTT. Protein product: CASRPGTGHTGELFF.

V and J are TRBV6-1 and TRBJ2-7; D gene unclear. From germline, CDR1 is MNHNS and CDR2 SASEGT. The CDR3 is 13 residues long. V dropped 0 bases and J dropped 6 bases, with 9 bases sitting between them. As DNA, the CDR3 is TGTGCCAGCAGTGAAGCGATAAAGTTCGAGCAGTACTTC. Translated: CASSEAIKFEQYF.